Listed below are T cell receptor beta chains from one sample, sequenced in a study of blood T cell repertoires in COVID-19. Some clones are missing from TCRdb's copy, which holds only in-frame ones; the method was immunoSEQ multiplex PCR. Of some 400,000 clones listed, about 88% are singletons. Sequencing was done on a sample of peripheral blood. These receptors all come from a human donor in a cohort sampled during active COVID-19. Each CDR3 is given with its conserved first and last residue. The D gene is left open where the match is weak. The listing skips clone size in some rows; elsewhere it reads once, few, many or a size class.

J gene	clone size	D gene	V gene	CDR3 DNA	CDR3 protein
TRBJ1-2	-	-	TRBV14	TGTGCCAGCAGCCAAGTACAGGGTCGTGGCTACACCTTC	CASSQVQGRGYTF
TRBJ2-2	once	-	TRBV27	TGTGCCAGCAGAATGCACAGGGACCCCACCGGGGAGCTGTTTTTT	CASRMHRDPTGELFF
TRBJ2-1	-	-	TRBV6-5	TGTGCCAGCAGTTCAGGTCAGCTGGCCTACAATGAGCAGTTCTTC	CASSSGQLAYNEQFF
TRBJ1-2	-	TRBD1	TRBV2	TGTGCCAGCAGTCGGACAGGGAAAGGGGGAGTAAGCTACACCTTC	CASSRTGKGGVSYTF
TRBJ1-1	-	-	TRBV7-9	TGTGCCAGCAGCTTAGGCCAAGCCTTGAACACTGAAGCTTTCTTT	CASSLGQALNTEAFF
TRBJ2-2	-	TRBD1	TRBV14	TGTGCCAGCAGCCAAGTAGGGACAGGGGGCAACCGAGAAACCGGGGAGCTGTTTTTT	CASSQVGTGGNRETGELFF
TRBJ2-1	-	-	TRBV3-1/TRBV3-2	TGTGCCAGCAGCCAAGGGGGAGTCAGGGGCAATGAGCAGTTCTTC	CASSQGGVRGNEQFF
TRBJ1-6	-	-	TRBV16	TGTGCCAGCAGCCAATTTGGCAGGGAAGGATCCCTCCACTTT	CASSQFGREGSLHF
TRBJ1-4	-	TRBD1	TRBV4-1	TGCGCCAGCAGCCAAGAGGGGACAGGTCGGACTGAAAAACTGTTTTTT	CASSQEGTGRTEKLFF
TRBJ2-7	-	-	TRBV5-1	TGCGCCAGCGGTTCCTCAGGGAAGGAGCAGTACTTC	CASGSSGKEQYF
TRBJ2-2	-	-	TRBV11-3	TGTGCCAGCAGCTTAGAGACAGCGAGAAACACCGGGGAGCTGTTTTTT	CASSLETARNTGELFF
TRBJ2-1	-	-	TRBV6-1	TGTGCCAGCACTGAATGGGGGGACAGTGAGCAGTTCTTC	CASTEWGDSEQFF
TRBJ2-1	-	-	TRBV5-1	TGCGCCAGCAGCTACGGGGATGAGCAGTTCTTC	CASSYGDEQFF
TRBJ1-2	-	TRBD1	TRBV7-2	TGTGCCAGCAGCCGCCTCGGGGACAGGACCTTCTATGGCTACACCTTC	CASSRLGDRTFYGYTF
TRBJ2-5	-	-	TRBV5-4	TGTGCCAGCAGCTTGAAAGCATTAGTGGAGACCCAGTACTTC	CASSLKALVETQYF
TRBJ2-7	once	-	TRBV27	TGTGCCAGCAGTTTCCATGGGGCTTTACTCTCCTACGAGCAGTACTTC	CASSFHGALLSYEQYF
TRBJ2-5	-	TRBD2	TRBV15	TGTGCCACCAGCAGAGTTGGCGGGGGGGCTCAATACCAAGAGACCCAGTACTTC	CATSRVGGGAQYQETQYF
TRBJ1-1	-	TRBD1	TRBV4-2	TGTGCCAGCAGCCTTGAGAGGGCGGGACAGGGGAACACTGAAGCTTTCTTT	CASSLERAGQGNTEAFF
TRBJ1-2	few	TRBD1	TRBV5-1	TGCGCCAGCAGCAATGGACAGGGGGCGTCGGATGGCTACACCTTC	CASSNGQGASDGYTF
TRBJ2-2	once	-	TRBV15	TGTGCCACCAGCGTCCGTCTGACGGGGGCCGGGGAGCTGTTTTTT	CATSVRLTGAGELFF
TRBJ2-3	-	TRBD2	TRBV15	TGTGCCACCGGGGCGGGGGTGTGGAGGGATACGCAGTATTTT	CATGAGVWRDTQYF
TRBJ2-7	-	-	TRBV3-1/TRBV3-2	TGTGCCAGCAGCCAACCGGACAGAGGCTACGAGCAGTACTTC	CASSQPDRGYEQYF
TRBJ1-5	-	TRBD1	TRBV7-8	TGTGCCAGCAGCTCCGGACAGGGCACAAGGCATTTT	CASSSGQGTRHF